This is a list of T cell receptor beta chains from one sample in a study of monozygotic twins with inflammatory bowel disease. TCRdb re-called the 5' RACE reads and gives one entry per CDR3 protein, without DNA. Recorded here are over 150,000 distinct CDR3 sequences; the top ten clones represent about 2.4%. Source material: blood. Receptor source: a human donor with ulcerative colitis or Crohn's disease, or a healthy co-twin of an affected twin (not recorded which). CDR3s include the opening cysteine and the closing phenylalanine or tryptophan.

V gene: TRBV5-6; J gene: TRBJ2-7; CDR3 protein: CASSFYSGRSYEQYF
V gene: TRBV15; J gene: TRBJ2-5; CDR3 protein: CATSRDLAGEQTQYF
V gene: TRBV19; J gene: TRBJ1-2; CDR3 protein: CASSNVRGLEDGYTF
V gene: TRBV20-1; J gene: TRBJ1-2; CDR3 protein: CSARTSGGDYGYTF
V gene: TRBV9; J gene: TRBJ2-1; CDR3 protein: CASSIAAQYNEQFF
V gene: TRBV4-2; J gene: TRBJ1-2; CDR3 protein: CASSPMDREDYGYTF
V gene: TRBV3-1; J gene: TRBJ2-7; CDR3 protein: CASSQAGGPRYEQYF
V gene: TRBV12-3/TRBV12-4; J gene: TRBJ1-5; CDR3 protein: CASSLGAGTQPQHF
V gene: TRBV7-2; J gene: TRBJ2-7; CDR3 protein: CASSSREAEDYEQYF
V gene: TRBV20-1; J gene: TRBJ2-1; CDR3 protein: CSARPRTSGRDEQFF
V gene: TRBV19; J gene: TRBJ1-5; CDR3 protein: CASSPSLGQRNQPQHF
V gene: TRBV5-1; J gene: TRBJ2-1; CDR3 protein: CASSFIGGRAHEQFF
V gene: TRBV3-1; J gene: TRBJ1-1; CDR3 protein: CASSQMSNTEAFF
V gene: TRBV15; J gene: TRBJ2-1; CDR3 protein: CATSRGGTDEQFF
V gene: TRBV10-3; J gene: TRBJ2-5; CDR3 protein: CAISDHRRMAETQYF
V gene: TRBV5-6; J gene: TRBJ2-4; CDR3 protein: CASSLLGSGTKNIQYF
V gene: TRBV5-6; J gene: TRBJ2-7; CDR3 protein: CASSLEAQEQYF
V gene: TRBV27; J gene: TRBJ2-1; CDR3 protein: CASSPDNRRASGRFHEQFF
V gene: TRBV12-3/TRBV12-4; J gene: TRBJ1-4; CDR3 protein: CASTIGRAQEKLFF
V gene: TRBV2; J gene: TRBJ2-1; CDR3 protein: CASSEFDEQFF
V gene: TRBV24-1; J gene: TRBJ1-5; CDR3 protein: CATSAEGAEQPQHF
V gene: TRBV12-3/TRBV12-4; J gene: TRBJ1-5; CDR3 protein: CASSFRERGQPQHF
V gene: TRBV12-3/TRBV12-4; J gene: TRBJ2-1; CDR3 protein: CASRLEDEQFF
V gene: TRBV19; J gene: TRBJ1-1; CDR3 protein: CASSLQGEDTEAFF
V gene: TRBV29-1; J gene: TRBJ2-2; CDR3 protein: CSVGGRLNTGELFF
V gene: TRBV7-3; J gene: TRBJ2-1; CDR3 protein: CASSPTRAGGSYNEQFF
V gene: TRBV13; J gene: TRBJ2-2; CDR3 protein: CASSFQNGELFF
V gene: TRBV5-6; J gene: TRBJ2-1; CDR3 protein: CASSLTPRPQFF
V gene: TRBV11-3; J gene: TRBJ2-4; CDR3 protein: CASSPDSHISKNIQYF
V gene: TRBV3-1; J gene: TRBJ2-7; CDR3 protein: CASSLSGLADFSYEQYF
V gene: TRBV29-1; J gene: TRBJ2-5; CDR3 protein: CSVSDGGETQYF
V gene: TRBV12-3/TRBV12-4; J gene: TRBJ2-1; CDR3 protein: CASRAGGGRYNEQFF
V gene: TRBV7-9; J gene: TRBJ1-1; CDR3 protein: CASSLALNTEAFF
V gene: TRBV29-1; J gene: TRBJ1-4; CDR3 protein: CSVDLAGDEKLFF
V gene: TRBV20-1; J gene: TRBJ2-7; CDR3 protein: CSARGGLYEQYF
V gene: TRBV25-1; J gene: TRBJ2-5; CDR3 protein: CASSLVPGETQYF
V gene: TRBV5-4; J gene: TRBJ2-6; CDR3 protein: CASSSPTGGFGANVLTF
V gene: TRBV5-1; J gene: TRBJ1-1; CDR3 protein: CASSLVPSAEAFF
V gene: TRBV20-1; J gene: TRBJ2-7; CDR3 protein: CSANSGGGGREQYF
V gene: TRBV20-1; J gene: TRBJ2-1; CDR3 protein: CSATGTSGSGNNEQFF
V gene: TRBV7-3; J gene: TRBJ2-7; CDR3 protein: CASSVTGGVGNEQYF
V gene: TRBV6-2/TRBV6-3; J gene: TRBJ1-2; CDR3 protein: CASSPGQPPRYTF
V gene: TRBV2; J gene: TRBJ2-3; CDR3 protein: CASSAQRGTDTQYF
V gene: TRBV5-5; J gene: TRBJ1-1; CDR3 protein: CASSLAVDRNTEAFF
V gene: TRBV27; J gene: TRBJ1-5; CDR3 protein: CASSKRTLTGNNQPQHF
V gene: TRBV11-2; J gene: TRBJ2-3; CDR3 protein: CASSLGTTTDTQYF
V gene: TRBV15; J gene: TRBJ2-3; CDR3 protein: CATSRKDRQVDTDTQYF
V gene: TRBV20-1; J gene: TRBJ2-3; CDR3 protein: CSAPDHPSTDTQYF